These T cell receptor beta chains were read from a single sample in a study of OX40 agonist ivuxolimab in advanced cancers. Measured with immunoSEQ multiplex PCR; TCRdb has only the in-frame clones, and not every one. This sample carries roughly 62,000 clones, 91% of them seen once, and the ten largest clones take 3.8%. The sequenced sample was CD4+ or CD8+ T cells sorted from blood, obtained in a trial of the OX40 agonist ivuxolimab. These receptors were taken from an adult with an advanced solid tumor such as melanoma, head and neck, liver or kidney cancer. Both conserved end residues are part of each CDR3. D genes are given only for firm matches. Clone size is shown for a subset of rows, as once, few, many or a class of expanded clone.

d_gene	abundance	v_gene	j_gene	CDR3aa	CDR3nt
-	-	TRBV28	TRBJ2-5	CASRESTVLYQETQYF	TGTGCCAGCAGGGAATCGACAGTTTTGTACCAAGAGACCCAGTACTTC
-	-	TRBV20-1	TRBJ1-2	CSVFEYGYTF	TGCAGTGTGTTCGAGTATGGCTACACCTTC
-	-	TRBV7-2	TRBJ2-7	CASSLVGATATTYEQYF	TGTGCCAGCAGCTTAGTAGGGGCTACAGCGACCACCTACGAGCAGTACTTC
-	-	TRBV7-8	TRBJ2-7	CASSSQDVSYEQYF	TGTGCCAGCAGCTCACAGGACGTTTCCTACGAGCAGTACTTC
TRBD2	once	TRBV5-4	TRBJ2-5	CASSGGGLAGGRETQYF	TGTGCCAGCAGCGGCGGAGGACTAGCGGGAGGGAGAGAGACCCAGTACTTC
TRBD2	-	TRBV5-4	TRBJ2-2	CASSLGTIDTGELFF	TGTGCCAGCAGCCTCGGGACTATCGACACCGGGGAGCTGTTTTTT
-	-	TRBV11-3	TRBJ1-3	CASSAGSGNTIYF	TGTGCCAGCAGTGCGGGGTCTGGAAACACCATATATTTT
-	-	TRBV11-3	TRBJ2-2	CASSPPKFGELFF	TGTGCCAGCAGCCCTCCAAAGTTCGGGGAGCTGTTTTTT
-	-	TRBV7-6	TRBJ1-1	CASSLEYSKGSATEAFF	TGTGCCAGCAGCTTAGAGTATTCGAAGGGGTCGGCCACTGAAGCTTTCTTT
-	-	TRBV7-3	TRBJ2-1	CASSFSGPSNEQFF	TGTGCCAGCAGCTTTAGCGGCCCCTCCAATGAGCAGTTCTTC
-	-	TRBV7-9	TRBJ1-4	CASSPGGGLEEKLFF	TGTGCCAGCAGCCCCGGAGGGGGATTGGAGGAAAAACTGTTTTTT
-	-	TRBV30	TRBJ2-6	CAWCMGAGANVLTF	TGTGCCTGGTGTATGGGGGCTGGGGCCAACGTCCTGACTTTC
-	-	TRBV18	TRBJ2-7	CASSPLITDEQYF	TGTGCCAGCTCACCTCTGATTACGGACGAGCAGTACTTC
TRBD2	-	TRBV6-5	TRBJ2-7	CASSLTSGSVYEQYF	TGTGCCAGCAGTTTGACTAGCGGGAGTGTCTACGAGCAGTACTTC
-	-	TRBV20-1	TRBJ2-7	CRDPGAEQYF	TGCAGGGATCCAGGGGCCGAGCAGTACTTC